This passage covers 25 T cell receptor beta chains from one sample sequenced in a study of cytomegalovirus exposure and HLA in healthy donors. Researchers ran the PCR with 60 Vbeta and 13 Jbeta primers. Repertoires were generated with immunoSEQ multiplex PCR, while TCRdb's copy carries only in-frame clones and drops some. Of fewer than 250,000 clones listed, around 79% were seen once; the top ten hold around 1.6%. Sequences were obtained from PBMCs. Source of these receptors: a woman in her fifties or sixties in good health and CMV-seronegative.

The chain links TRBV7-9 to TRBJ2-3; 10 nucleotides agree with TRBD2. V shed 4 bases and J 5 bases; nucleotides not matched to a gene: 6. The length of the CDR3 is 15 residues. Germline values: CDR1 SEHNR, CDR2 FQNEAQ (reference sequence). The CDR3 reads CASSSTIAGGDTQYF. CDR3 nucleotide sequence: TGTGCCAGCAGCTCAACAATAGCGGGAGGAGATACGCAGTATTTT.

The chain recombines TRBV1 with TRBJ2-5; TRBD1, the table's D call, was not compared with the DNA. TRBV1 counts as a pseudogene. This CDR3 is 14 amino acids long. CDR3 residues: CTSSQDPGIETQYF. Written as DNA, the CDR3 is TGCACCAGCAGCCAAGACCCAGGGATAGAGACCCAGTACTTC.

The genes are TRBV9 and TRBJ2-1, with 13 positions matching TRBD2. V gave up 7 bases and J gave up 6 bases; unmatched junction bases: 4. The length of the CDR3 is 14 residues. Germline values: CDR1 SGDLS, CDR2 YYNGEE. As DNA, the CDR3 is TGTGCCAGCGCCGGGACTAGCGGGATCAATGAGCAGTTCTTC. It codes for CASAGTSGINEQFF.

This clone was picked up a small number of times. The chain recombines TRBV18 with TRBJ2-2; D not certain. Germline V CDR1 and CDR2: KGHSH, LQKENI. The V end lost 4 bases, the J end lost 4 bases, and 16 bases lay between the germline ends. The CDR3 is 16 residues long. The chain's CDR3 is CASSQTSKSSTGELFF. DNA for the CDR3: TGTGCCAGCTCACAAACCTCTAAATCCTCCACCGGGGAGCTGTTTTTT.

The genes are TRBV6-6 and TRBJ1-5, with D unresolved. V was shortened by 6 bases and J by 6 bases, with 12 bases between the two germline ends. Per the germline V gene, CDR1 is MNHNY and CDR2 is SVGAGI (reference sequence). This CDR3 comprises 13 residues. CDR3 DNA sequence: TGTGCCAGCAGCGGGGTAGGAGGTCAGCCCCAGCATTTT. As protein: CASSGVGGQPQHF.

The chain couples TRBV27 to TRBJ1-1, with D tentatively TRBD1 (6 bases). The CDR3 runs to 15 residues. V was shortened by 3 bases and J by 7 bases, with 18 bases between the two germline ends. Germline CDR1 MNHEY, CDR2 SMNVEV (reference sequence). CDR3 sequence reads: CASSFGQPPYVEAFF. The CDR3 nucleotides read TGTGCCAGCAGTTTTGGACAGCCACCCTATGTTGAAGCTTTCTTT.

CDR3 loop: CASKPGTANTGELFF. The CDR3 bases are TGTGCCAGTAAACCCGGGACAGCGAACACCGGGGAGCTGTTTTTT. V usage is TRBV19 and J usage is TRBJ2-2; TRBD1 matches 7 bases. V lost 7 bases and J lost 0; bases outside the gene matches: 5. The V gene's germline CDR1 is LNHDA and CDR2 SQIVND (reference sequence). This CDR3 comprises 15 residues.

On this clone: This CDR3 is also generated by other DNA sequences in the sample. The rearrangement joins TRBV7-2 to TRBJ1-5; TRBD1 is a possible D gene (5 bases). Trimming took 5 bases from V and 7 from J, leaving 12 bases between them. This CDR3 is 13 amino acids long. The germline V gene encodes CDR1 SGHTA and CDR2 FQGNSA. CDR3 nucleotide sequence: TGTGCCAGCAGCCCTAGGGGAAACCAGCCCCAGCATTTT. The encoded protein is CASSPRGNQPQHF.

V and J are TRBV7-3 and TRBJ2-5; possibly TRBD2 for D (7 bases). There are 15 residues in the CDR3. Germline CDR1 reads SGHTA; CDR2 reads FQGTGA. Trimming took off 4 bases at V and 4 bases at J, with 16 bases between the two ends. CDR3 in DNA: TGTGCCAGCAGCTCCTTTAGGGGGGGCGCAGAGACCCAGTACTTC. The encoded protein is CASSSFRGGAETQYF.

On this clone: This same CDR3 is encoded by further DNA sequences in the sample. This sequence joins TRBV7-2 and TRBJ1-6; possible D gene TRBD1, 5 bases. V lost 2 bases, J lost 0 bases, and 8 bases lay in between. The length of the CDR3 is 16 residues. Germline V gene data show CDR1 as SGHTA and CDR2 as FQGNSA. The CDR3, as DNA: TGTGCCAGCAGCTTACAGGGTAGCTCCTATAATTCACCCCTCCACTTT. Protein: CASSLQGSSYNSPLHF.

The V gene is TRBV5-6, the J gene TRBJ2-1, with D tentatively TRBD2 (5 bases). Trimming stripped 0 bases from V and 10 bases from J, with 14 bases between. This CDR3 is built from 14 residues. The V gene's germline CDR1 is SGHDT and CDR2 YYEEEE. The CDR3, as DNA: TGTGCCAGCAGCTTGGCCTTTGGAGTAGCGGAGCAGTTCTTC. Translated: CASSLAFGVAEQFF.

V gene TRBV4-1 combines with J gene TRBJ1-5, with D hard to call. The CDR3 totals 15 residues. The germline V gene encodes CDR1 MGHRA and CDR2 YSYEKL. Trimming pared 7 bases from V and 0 bases from J, leaving 13 bases between. The CDR3 loop is CASNPAADSNQPQHF. The CDR3 DNA reads as TGCGCCAGCAACCCTGCGGCCGATAGCAATCAGCCCCAGCATTTT.

The rearrangement joins TRBV6-5 to TRBJ2-3; D is ambiguous. V was clipped by 6 bases and J by 5 bases, with 12 bases between them. CDR1 MNHEY and CDR2 SVGAGI come from the germline V gene. The CDR3 runs to 13 residues. The CDR3 DNA reads as TGTGCCAGCAGCCCTACTCGTGGAGATACGCAGTATTTT. Translating gives CASSPTRGDTQYF.

This clone was observed once. Written as DNA, the CDR3 is TGTGCCAGCACTCAGGGGAGGAACACTGAAGCTTTCTTT. Encoded protein: CASTQGRNTEAFF. The rearrangement joins TRBV6-5 to TRBJ1-1; TRBD1 is a possible D gene (6 bases). Germline assignment: CDR1 MNHEY and CDR2 SVGAGI. Trimming took 7 bases from V and 1 from J, leaving 10 bases between them. The CDR3 has 13 residues.

The V gene is TRBV5-1, the J gene TRBJ2-5; 9 nucleotides match TRBD1. In germline, CDR1 is SGHRS, CDR2 YFSETQ. Trimming took 2 bases from V and 4 from J; bases not matched to a gene: 3. The CDR3 is made up of 14 amino acids. The CDR3 DNA reads TGCGCCAGCAGCTTTGGACAGGGGCGAGAGACCCAGTACTTC. This translates into CASSFGQGRETQYF.

This clone has more than one count but fewer than ten. This chain uses TRBV4-3 with TRBJ1-5; 9 bases map to TRBD1. The trim removed 1 base at V and 7 bases at J, leaving 8 bases unmatched. This CDR3 comprises 16 residues. Germline V gene sequence: CDR1 LGHNA, CDR2 YSLEER. The CDR3 sequence: CASSQVAGQGWQPQHF. The CDR3, as DNA: TGCGCCAGCAGCCAAGTAGCGGGACAGGGCTGGCAGCCCCAGCATTTT.

The chain combines TRBV2 with TRBJ1-1, with no clear D. The CDR3 is 16 residues long. V was trimmed by 3 bases and J by 5 bases, leaving 19 bases between them. Germline lookup yields CDR1 SNHLY and CDR2 FYNNEI. The CDR3 protein is CASSEMVTLGGTEAFF. DNA for the CDR3: TGTGCCAGCAGTGAGATGGTCACCCTTGGAGGGACTGAAGCTTTCTTT.

This chain joins TRBV20-1 and TRBJ2-7; 7 bases are shared with TRBD1. The CDR3 runs 11 residues. CDR1 is DFQATT, CDR2 SNEGSKA, per germline (reference sequence). Losses at the gene ends were 6 bases for V and 2 bases for J; bases not matched to a gene: 1. The CDR3 protein is CSAGGPYEQYF. The CDR3 nucleotides read TGCAGTGCAGGGGGCCCCTACGAGCAGTACTTC.

This clone has just a few counts. CDR3 protein: CSVLVQGPNEKLFF. In DNA, the CDR3 is TGCAGCGTCCTAGTACAGGGTCCCAATGAAAAACTGTTTTTT. The rearrangement links TRBV29-1 to TRBJ1-4; D is possibly TRBD1 (6 bases). The CDR3 is 14 residues long. Between the trimmed V and J ends, which lost 6 bases and 5 bases, there was a span of 16 bases. CDR1 SQVTM and CDR2 ANQGSEA come from the germline V gene.

The chain is built from TRBV2 and TRBJ1-2; TRBD1 aligns across 8 bases. The germline V gene has CDR1 SNHLY and CDR2 FYNNEI. The length of the CDR3 is 14 residues. V dropped 7 bases and J dropped 7; count of bases not matched to a gene: 11. The CDR3 sequence is CASTPDRVSGGYTF. The CDR3 DNA reads TGTGCCAGCACCCCGGACAGGGTCAGTGGTGGCTACACCTTC.

Details on this clone: The sample contains more than one DNA sequence encoding this CDR3. This rearrangement joins TRBV7-2 to TRBJ1-5; D gene unclear. The V end was cut by 5 bases, the J end by 2 bases, with 7 bases between. Germline V gene lookup returns CDR1 SGHTA and CDR2 FQGNSA. There are 13 residues in the CDR3. CDR3 nucleotides: TGTGCCAGCAGCCCTCGGGGCAATCAGCCCCAGCATTTT. Translating gives CASSPRGNQPQHF.

The chain joins TRBV7-3 to TRBJ2-2; maybe TRBD2 (7 bases). CDR1 SGHTA and CDR2 FQGTGA come from the germline V gene. This CDR3 region has 17 residues. Trimming removed 5 bases at V and 0 bases at J, with 16 bases between. In nucleotides, the CDR3 is TGTGCCAGCAGCCCCAGGGGAGCGGGGCCGAACACCGGGGAGCTGTTTTTT. Residues: CASSPRGAGPNTGELFF. The full variable domain, rest sourced from reference TRBV7-3 and TRBJ2-2, is GAGVSQTPSNKVTEKGKYVELRCDPISGHTALYWYRQSLGQGPEFLIYFQGTGAADDSGLPNDRFFAVRPEGSVSTLKIQRTERGDSAVYLCASSPRGAGPNTGELFFGEGSRLTVL.

The chain has TRBV5-4 and TRBJ1-1, with TRBD1 identical over 8 bases. The CDR3 runs to 13 residues. In germline, CDR1 is SGHNT, CDR2 YYREEE (reference sequence). Unmatched junction bases numbered 4, after V lost 3 bases and J lost 6 bases. CDR3 in DNA: TGTGCCAGCAGCTCGACAGGGGCGGCTGAAGCTTTCTTT. Amino acids: CASSSTGAAEAFF.

V usage is TRBV7-9 and J usage is TRBJ2-3; TRBD1 aligns across 9 bases. Trimming at V came to 4 bases and at J to 2 bases, leaving 10 bases not matched to a gene. The CDR3 spans 17 residues. From germline, CDR1 is SEHNR and CDR2 FQNEAQ (reference sequence). The CDR3 coding sequence is TGTGCCAGCAGCTCTCTTGGGGGACAGGGAAACACAGATACGCAGTATTTT. Encoded protein: CASSSLGGQGNTDTQYF. Based on the CDR3 plus reference TRBV7-9 and TRBJ2-3, the full variable domain is DTGVSQNPRHKITKRGQNVTFRCDPISEHNRLYWYRQTLGQGPEFLTYFQNEAQLEKSRLLSDRFSAERPKGSFSTLEIQRTEQGDSAMYLCASSSLGGQGNTDTQYFGPGTRLTVL.

This clone came up a few times. The CDR3 nucleotides are TGTGCCAGCAGCTTATTACTAGCGGGCAACAATGAGCAGTTCTTC. It translates to CASSLLLAGNNEQFF. The V call is TRBV11-2, the J call TRBJ2-1; 9 bases are a match to TRBD2. The junction had 4 bases not matched to a gene; V was cut back by 2 bases and J by 5 bases. This CDR3 is 15 amino acids long. Germline V gene sequence: CDR1 SGHAT, CDR2 FQNNGV.